The source of this T cell receptor beta chain is a study of blood T cell repertoires in COVID-19. On the study more broadly: The United States, Italy and Spain were the sources of the acute and convalescent COVID-19 samples. The analysed material was cDNA or gDNA that came from T cells, B-cell-depleted T cells, or PBMCs.

Germline V gene data show CDR1 as LNHDA and CDR2 as SQIVND (reference sequence). Losses at the gene ends were 2 bases for V and 1 base for J; bases not matched to a gene: 1. CDR3 length: 16 residues. In the study's own analysis: It was from reference gene primer amplification that nucleated cell counts were estimated. The data were produced by immunoSEQ multiplex PCR, yet TCRdb's version contains in-frame clones alone and is incomplete. The D gene and trimming were derived from the DNA, and the V and J assignments and clone size from that table. This table has about 50,000 clones, about 89% appearing once.

The TCR sequence derives from a human donor in a cohort sampled during active COVID-19. The sample taken for sequencing was peripheral blood. This chain joins TRBV19 and TRBJ1-6, with 8 positions matching TRBD1. This CDR3 is CASSIQGASYNSPLHF. CDR3 DNA: TGTGCCAGTAGTATACAGGGGGCATCCTATAATTCACCCCTCCACTTT.